The 13 T cell receptor beta chains presented below share a single source sample, sequenced in a study of beta chain features in type 1 diabetes (dated by TCRdb to 2016 to 2019). The antigens these receptors bind are not known. The method behind the library was the immunoSEQ multiplex PCR assay. The High Capacity cDNA Reverse Transcription Kit was used to reverse transcribe all of the isolated RNA, meaning that expressed TCRB transcripts were what got sequenced. In its TCRdb copy, this immuneACCESS table keeps in-frame sequences only and misses some clones. Where compared with another copy, unresolved V genes explain less than half of these, and the others have no known cause. This sample gives about 660,000 clones in total; roughly an eighth of them show up just once. The ten largest clones take up 0.035% to 0.04% of the sample. What the authors observed across the whole study: A moderate but significant shortening of TCRB CDR3 length was observed in type 1 diabetes patients in all four CD4+ subsets.

Sequenced material: naive CD4+ T cells from blood. In the paper's terms, the cell subset or site label means: true naive CD4+ T cells. The receptors were gathered from a man younger than 30 with type 1 diabetes.

The chain couples TRBV9 to TRBJ1-4; unclear D gene. V was cut by 5 bases and J by 8 bases, with 10 bases left in between. This CDR3 has 12 residues. From germline, CDR1 is SGDLS and CDR2 YYNGEE. The CDR3 reads CASRAKGEKLFF. The CDR3 DNA follows: TGTGCCAGCAGAGCCAAAGGGGAAAAACTGTTTTTT.

The rearrangement joins TRBV4-3 to TRBJ1-1; D is ambiguous. From germline, CDR1 is LGHNA and CDR2 YSLEER. The CDR3 has 15 amino acids. Trimming took 0 bases from V and 14 from J, leaving 22 bases between them. For the CDR3, the DNA is TGCGCCAGCAGCCAAGATCAGACAACAGCGCGGGCGAGGTTCTTT. It specifies CASSQDQTTARARFF.

This clone has only a few counts. The gene calls are TRBV9 and TRBJ2-3; 12 nucleotides align to TRBD1. The CDR3 covers 16 residues. The germline V gene has CDR1 SGDLS and CDR2 YYNGEE. V lost 4 bases to trimming and J lost 5 bases; unmatched junction nucleotides: 8. CDR3 in DNA: TGTGCCAGCAGCCCGCCCGGGACAGGGGGCATAGATACGCAGTATTTT. As protein: CASSPPGTGGIDTQYF. Together with reference TRBV9 and TRBJ2-3, the CDR3 gives the full variable domain: DSGVTQTPKHLITATGQRVTLRCSPRSGDLSVYWYQQSLDQGLQFLIQYYNGEERAKGNILERFSAQQFPDLHSELNLSSLELGDSALYFCASSPPGTGGIDTQYFGPGTRLTVL.

This sequence joins TRBV28 and TRBJ2-3, with TRBD1 matching over 9 bases. Per the germline V gene, CDR1 is MDHEN and CDR2 is SYDVKM. V gave up 5 bases and J gave up 2 bases; unmatched junction bases: 11. The CDR3 length is 17 residues. CDR3 coding DNA: TGTGCCAGCAGTATAACGGGACAGGGTCGATCCACAGATACGCAGTATTTT. Protein product: CASSITGQGRSTDTQYF.

The V call is TRBV7-2, the J call TRBJ2-2, with a weak D call TRBD2 (5 bases). Germline loops: CDR1 SGHTA, CDR2 FQGNSA. This CDR3 contains 15 residues. V lost 1 base to trimming and J lost 4 bases, with 10 bases between them. DNA of the CDR3: TGTGCCAGCAGCTTAGGAGGGCCGGGCACCGGGGAGCTGTTTTTT. It yields the protein CASSLGGPGTGELFF.

This clone was recorded a few times. The V and J genes are TRBV7-2 and TRBJ2-7, with 10 bases aligning to TRBD1. The V gene's germline CDR1 is SGHTA and CDR2 FQGNSA. The trim removed 1 base at V and 2 bases at J, leaving 2 bases unmatched. The CDR3 extends over 15 amino acids. The CDR3 DNA is TGTGCCAGCAGCTTAGGACAGGGGGCACCCTACGAGCAGTACTTC. Translating gives CASSLGQGAPYEQYF.

The CDR3 nucleotides are TGTGCCAGCAGTGACTCAAGAACAGGGGGCGCCTATGGCTACACCTTC. Protein: CASSDSRTGGAYGYTF. The V and J genes are TRBV6-4 and TRBJ1-2; 9 bases align to TRBD1. V shed 0 bases and J 4 bases; nucleotides not matched to a gene: 6. The CDR3 has 16 residues. CDR1 MRHNA and CDR2 SNTAGT come from the germline V gene.

In the case of this clone: The same CDR3 is also encoded by other DNA sequences in this sample. This chain uses TRBV30 with TRBJ2-7, with a weak D call TRBD2 (6 bases). This CDR3 comprises 12 residues. Trimming left V 0 bases short and J 5 bases short, with 8 bases between. In germline, CDR1 is GTSNPN, CDR2 SVGIG (reference sequence). The CDR3 sequence: CAWSVGGDEQYF. CDR3 bases: TGTGCCTGGAGTGTAGGAGGGGACGAGCAGTACTTC.

This clone has a handful of counts. The chain combines TRBV13 with TRBJ2-7; possibly TRBD2 for D (5 bases). The germline V and J ends were trimmed by 5 bases and 0 bases, with 20 bases remaining between them. CDR3 length: 17 amino acids. Germline V gene lookup returns CDR1 PRHDT and CDR2 FYEKMQ (reference sequence). Written as DNA, the CDR3 is TGTGCCAGCAGCGGACCCCATCTAGCTCTTAGCTCCTACGAGCAGTACTTC. It yields the protein CASSGPHLALSSYEQYF.

This clone occurred a few times. The chain has TRBV4-1 and TRBJ2-7, with TRBD2 identical over 7 bases. The CDR3 is 17 amino acids. CDR1 is MGHRA, CDR2 YSYEKL, per germline. J was trimmed by 2 bases and V by 2 bases; bases with no gene match: 12. The CDR3 spells CASSQLWTREGPYEQYF. The CDR3 DNA reads as TGCGCCAGCAGCCAACTATGGACTAGAGAAGGGCCCTACGAGCAGTACTTC.

The table lists this clone with a few counts. The chain has TRBV5-1 and TRBJ2-7; the match to TRBD1 covers 7 bases. Germline values: CDR1 SGHRS, CDR2 YFSETQ. CDR3 length: 15 residues. Unmatched junction bases numbered 11, after V lost 5 bases and J lost 3 bases. Here the CDR3 reads CASRLGPGQYYEQYF. In DNA, the CDR3 is TGCGCCAGCAGACTGGGGCCGGGACAGTACTACGAGCAGTACTTC.

This clone was found a few times. V and J are TRBV6-5 and TRBJ2-7, with D unresolved. Trimming took off 11 bases at V and 12 bases at J, with 14 bases between the two ends. Germline CDR1 reads MNHEY; CDR2 reads SVGAGI. The CDR3 covers 9 residues. For the CDR3, the DNA is TGTGCCGCGCCGGTGGGTTCGTACTTC. It specifies CAAPVGSYF.

The chain uses TRBV4-1 and TRBJ1-2; D ambiguous. CDR1 and CDR2 (germline): MGHRA, YSYEKL. The CDR3 is made up of 14 amino acids. V lost 8 bases and J lost 0, with 13 bases in between. CDR3 bases: TGCGCCAGCGCCCGGTCTGAAACTAACTATGGCTACACCTTC. It specifies CASARSETNYGYTF.